The 18 T cell receptor beta chains below all came from one sample that was sequenced in a study of T cells after yellow fever vaccination. TCRdb ran MiXCR on the 5' RACE reads and lists one entry per CDR3 protein. The table includes hundreds of thousands of distinct CDR3 sequences, around 10% detected once. This specimen was PBMCs, taken on the day of the first yellow fever vaccination. These receptors were taken from a man between 18 and 29 years old who received the YFV17D yellow fever vaccine.

This clonotype has more than one count but fewer than ten. The rearrangement joins TRBV4-3 to TRBJ1-4, with D perhaps matching TRBD1 (5 bases). V was clipped by 0 bases and J by 3 bases, with 17 bases between them. Germline assignment: CDR1 LGHNA and CDR2 YSLEER. CDR3 size: 18 residues. CDR3 bases: TGCGCCAGCAGCCAAGAACCATCGCATGGGGGTTCTAATGAAAAACTGTTTTTT. This sequence encodes CASSQEPSHGGSNEKLFF.

The sample holds a few counts of this clonotype. The CDR3 DNA sequence: TGTGCCAGCAGCCAGGGGGGACGCGGTACGCAGTATTTT. Translating it yields CASSQGGRGTQYF. This rearrangement joins TRBV12-3 or TRBV12-4 to TRBJ2-3; D might be TRBD1 (7 bases). V was shortened by 6 bases and J by 8 bases, with 15 bases between the two germline ends. The CDR3 sequence is 13 residues long.

This clonotype has just a few counts. The chain uses TRBV7-9 and TRBJ1-2; D is possibly TRBD1 (5 bases). Trimming shortened V by 4 bases and J by 1 base, and 13 bases separated the two germline ends. Germline V lookup: CDR1 SEHNR, CDR2 FQNEAQ (reference sequence). There are 15 residues in the CDR3. The CDR3 nucleotides are TGTGCCAGCAGCTGGGACGGCTATCTTAACTATGGCTACACCTTC. Amino acids: CASSWDGYLNYGYTF.

The chain uses TRBV10-3 and TRBJ2-3; 7 nucleotides match TRBD2. V lost 5 bases to trimming and J lost 2 bases; unmatched junction nucleotides: 4. The CDR3 extends over 14 amino acids. The germline CDR1 and CDR2 sequences are ENHRY and SYGVKD. The CDR3 region is CAISSGTTTDTQYF. In DNA, the CDR3 is TGTGCCATCAGTTCCGGGACTACCACAGATACGCAGTATTTT.

A remark on this clonotype: An end of the junction does not agree with germline; a read error may underlie this. The chain combines TRBV5-1 with TRBJ1-5; D perhaps matches TRBD1 (6 bases). CDR3 length equals 16 residues. Germline-derived CDR1 and CDR2 are SGHRS and YFSETQ. This CDR3 reads CPSSGRDRSRNQPQHF. CDR3 coding DNA: TGCCCCAGCAGCGGGAGAGACAGGAGTCGTAATCAGCCCCAGCATTTT.

The V and J genes are TRBV5-1 and TRBJ2-1, with D tentatively TRBD1 or TRBD2 (5 bases each). Looked up from germline, CDR1 is SGHRS and CDR2 is YFSETQ. This CDR3 is built from 16 residues. Between the trimmed V and J ends, which lost 0 bases and 1 base, there was a span of 11 bases. The CDR3 is CASSLDGDLSYNEQFF. The CDR3 coding sequence is TGCGCCAGCAGCTTGGACGGGGACCTTTCCTACAATGAGCAGTTCTTC.

This clonotype was seen only a few times. The chain has TRBV5-1 and TRBJ2-3, with a weak D call TRBD2 (6 bases). Trimming shortened V by 0 bases and J by 2 bases, and 13 bases separated the two germline ends. The V gene's germline CDR1 is SGHRS and CDR2 YFSETQ. This CDR3 is built from 16 residues. The CDR3 sequence: CASSLGPSEFTDTQYF. In nucleotides, the CDR3 is TGCGCCAGCAGCTTGGGGCCTAGCGAGTTCACAGATACGCAGTATTTT.

The chain links TRBV6-1 to TRBJ1-1; 9 nucleotides align to TRBD1. With 6 bases clipped from V and 6 bases from J, the junction kept 11 bases outside the gene matches. Germline V gene data show CDR1 as MNHNS and CDR2 as SASEGT. The CDR3 totals 15 residues. The CDR3 DNA reads as TGTGCCAGCAGCGACCCCCGACAGGGGGAGGCTGAAGCTTTCTTT. This codes for CASSDPRQGEAEAFF.

The chain employs TRBV6-6 and TRBJ2-3; the D is unclear. The CDR3 sequence is 13 residues long. V lost 5 bases, J lost 2 bases, and 8 bases lay in between. Germline CDR1 and CDR2: MNHNY and SVGAGI (reference sequence). CDR3 protein: CASSSPPTDTQYF. Written as DNA, the CDR3 is TGTGCCAGCAGTAGCCCCCCCACAGATACGCAGTATTTT.

DNA of the CDR3: TGCGCCAGCAGCCAGGCACACGAGCAGTACTTC. It is translated as CASSQAHEQYF. V is TRBV4-1 and J is TRBJ2-7; D call uncertain. The CDR3 consists of 11 residues. The germline V gene encodes CDR1 MGHRA and CDR2 YSYEKL. Trimming stripped 3 bases from V and 5 bases from J, with 5 bases between.

The chain has TRBV20-1 and TRBJ2-5, with D possibly being TRBD1 (5 bases). The length of the CDR3 is 19 residues. V shed 0 bases and J shed 4 bases, with 27 bases lying between them. CDR1 and CDR2 from the germline V gene are DFQATT and SNEGSKA (reference sequence). Written as DNA, the CDR3 is TGCAGTGCTAGAGATATCAGGGCCTCCCTGGGGCGGTGGGGAGAGACCCAGTACTTC. Its protein is CSARDIRASLGRWGETQYF.

The chain is built from TRBV28 and TRBJ1-2; no clear D. Germline values: CDR1 MDHEN, CDR2 SYDVKM. Trimming took 7 bases from V and 1 from J, leaving 22 bases between them. The CDR3 length is 17 residues. CDR3 sequence reads: CASNRRPMAPLNYGYTF. In DNA form, the CDR3 reads TGTGCCAGCAACCGCAGACCCATGGCGCCCCTTAACTATGGCTACACCTTC.

This clonotype was recorded a few times. V and J are TRBV5-4 and TRBJ1-5, with no clear D. Germline CDR1 is SGHNT and CDR2 is YYREEE (reference sequence). V shed 6 bases and J shed 0 bases, with 19 bases lying between them. The CDR3 has 17 residues. CDR3: CASTLEEGFYSNQPQHF. CDR3 coding DNA: TGTGCCAGCACCCTGGAAGAGGGCTTCTATAGCAATCAGCCCCAGCATTTT.

This clonotype appeared a few times. In nucleotides, the CDR3 is TGCGCCAGCAGCTTGGCCGGGACGTACCAAGAGACCCAGTACTTC. Translated, it gives CASSLAGTYQETQYF. The genes are TRBV5-1 and TRBJ2-5; D tentatively reads TRBD1 or TRBD2 (5 bases each). CDR1 and CDR2 from the germline V gene are SGHRS and YFSETQ. V was pared by 0 bases and J by 0 bases, with 9 bases between. This CDR3 contains 15 residues. The variable domain in full, with the rest retrieved from reference TRBV5-1 and TRBJ2-5, is KAGVTQTPRYLIKTRGQQVTLSCSPISGHRSVSWYQQTPGQGLQFLFEYFSETQRNKGNFPGRFSGRQFSNSRSEMNVSTLELGDSALYLCASSLAGTYQETQYFGPGTRLLVL.

In its sample, this clonotype was seen many times. This chain joins TRBV4-3 and TRBJ2-3, with 7 nucleotides matching TRBD2. CDR3 length: 15 residues. The ends lost 0 bases at V and 0 bases at J; junction bases unmatched: 0. Germline CDR1 LGHNA, CDR2 YSLEER. The CDR3 DNA reads as TGCGCCAGCAGCCAAGACGGGGGGAGCACAGATACGCAGTATTTT. It encodes CASSQDGGSTDTQYF.

This chain joins TRBV29-1 and TRBJ1-1; D may be TRBD1 (5 bases). The CDR3 contains 10 residues. CDR1 is SQVTM and CDR2 is ANQGSEA in the germline V gene. With 1 base removed from V and 14 bases from J, the gap between germline ends came to 11 bases. Written as DNA, the CDR3 is TGCAGCGTTGAAGTGGGACCAGTCTTCTTT. It encodes CSVEVGPVFF.

V usage is TRBV7-2 and J usage is TRBJ1-2; D call uncertain. This CDR3 contains 14 residues. Trimming took 5 bases from V and 7 from J, leaving 17 bases between them. The germline gives CDR1 SGHTA, CDR2 FQGNSA. The CDR3 nucleotides read TGTGCCAGCAGCCCGGGAAATGCTCTAGGTGGCTACACCTTC. Its protein is CASSPGNALGGYTF.

The chain carries TRBV27 and TRBJ2-3; perhaps D is TRBD1 or TRBD2 (5 bases each). Germline CDR1 is MNHEY and CDR2 is SMNVEV (reference sequence). This CDR3 is 16 amino acids long. V was trimmed by 5 bases and J by 0 bases, leaving 15 bases between them. The CDR3 DNA reads as TGTGCCAGCAGTCCAGGGACCCACCCTAGCACAGATACGCAGTATTTT. As protein: CASSPGTHPSTDTQYF.